This T cell receptor (beta chain) emerged from a study of cytomegalovirus exposure and HLA in healthy donors. About the research overall: One earlier analysis, a look at about 179 million T cells, found some 110 million unique TCR beta sequences. Whole-study results and caveats: Later examination showed HLA-associated TCR beta chains had greater clonal expansion than equally common others. Highly shared sequence variants in one cluster were likely a sequencing artifact.

Researchers ran the PCR with 60 Vbeta and 13 Jbeta primers. The data were produced by immunoSEQ multiplex PCR, yet TCRdb's version contains in-frame clones alone and is incomplete. Of about 190,000 clones in the sample, 87% were seen once. The V end lost 5 bases, the J end lost 0 bases, and 10 bases lay between the germline ends. CDR1 and CDR2 from the germline V gene are SEHNR and FQNEAQ (reference sequence). The CDR3 is made up of 15 amino acids. As concerns this clone: Its antigen is not identified.

The chain is built from TRBV7-9 and TRBJ1-4; D not certain. The clonotype originates from a man aged 25 to 45 in good health and CMV-seronegative. Source material: PBMCs. The CDR3 here is CASSKRRTTNEKLFF. The CDR3 DNA reads TGTGCCAGCAGCAAGCGACGGACAACTAATGAAAAACTGTTTTTT.